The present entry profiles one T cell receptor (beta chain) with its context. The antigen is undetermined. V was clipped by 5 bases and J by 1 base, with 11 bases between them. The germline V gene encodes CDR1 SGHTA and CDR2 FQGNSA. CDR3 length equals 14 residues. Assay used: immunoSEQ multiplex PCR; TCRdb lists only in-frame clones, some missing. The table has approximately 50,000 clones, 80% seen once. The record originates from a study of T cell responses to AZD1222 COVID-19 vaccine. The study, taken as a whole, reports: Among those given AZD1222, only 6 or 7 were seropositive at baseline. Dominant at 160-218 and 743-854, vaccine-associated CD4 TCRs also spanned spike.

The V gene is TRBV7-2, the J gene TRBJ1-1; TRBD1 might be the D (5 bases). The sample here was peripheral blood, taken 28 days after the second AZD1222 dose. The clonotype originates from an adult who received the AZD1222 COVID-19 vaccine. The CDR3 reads CASSPVGGNTEAFF. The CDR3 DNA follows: TGTGCCAGCAGCCCAGTTGGGGGGAACACTGAAGCTTTCTTT.